These 2 T cell receptor beta chains originate from one sample sequenced in a study of Ad26.COV2.S vaccination and SARS-CoV-2 variants. Treatment indicated: around 19 received Ad26.COV2.S at low or high dose, single or two shots; about 5 received placebo; per-sample allocation not given. Material that was analyzed had been drawn on day 63 after the first vaccine or placebo injection. Clones were sequenced by immunoSEQ multiplex PCR, and TCRdb holds only the in-frame ones, with some missing. This table has some 350,000 clones, about 88% appearing once. The sequencing used peripheral blood, collected in a trial of Ad26.COV2.S vaccine versus placebo. These TCRs come from a person between 18 and 65 years old who received the Ad26.COV2.S COVID-19 vaccine or a placebo.

This clone occurred once. The chain uses TRBV2 and TRBJ2-2; D not resolved. V was cut by 4 bases and J by 0 bases, with 9 bases left in between. This CDR3 spans 15 amino acids. The germline V gene has CDR1 SNHLY and CDR2 FYNNEI. CDR3 region: CASSVVYANTGELFF. Written as DNA, the CDR3 is TGTGCCAGCAGTGTTGTCTACGCGAACACCGGGGAGCTGTTTTTT.

V and J are TRBV28 and TRBJ1-3; D is unclear. Trimming pared 6 bases from V and 10 bases from J, leaving 16 bases between. The CDR3 extends over 13 amino acids. The germline V gene encodes CDR1 MDHEN and CDR2 SYDVKM. CDR3: CASSLLSEQTIYF. CDR3 DNA sequence: TGTGCCAGCAGCCTCCTCTCAGAGCAGACCATATATTTT.